Below, 12 T cell receptor beta chains from the same sample are listed, as sequenced in a study of neurological immune-mediated disorders. MiXCR, applied by TCRdb to the 5' RACE reads, yields one record per CDR3 protein. The sample yields around 46,000 distinct CDR3 sequences, just under 4.5% seen once. The sample consisted of PBMCs. The origin of the receptors is a woman between 55 and 75 years old with multiple sclerosis.

This clonotype was recorded at least ten times. CDR3: CSVGSYGRGYTF. DNA of the CDR3: TGCAGCGTTGGGTCGTATGGCCGGGGCTACACCTTC. V usage is TRBV29-1 and J usage is TRBJ1-2; D gene uncertain. The CDR3 runs 12 residues. CDR1 SQVTM and CDR2 ANQGSEA come from the germline V gene. Trimming removed 4 bases at V and 8 bases at J, with 14 bases between.

This clonotype has at least ten counts. The V gene is TRBV20-1, the J gene TRBJ1-2, with D possibly being TRBD1 (5 bases). The CDR3 runs to 12 residues. Trimming left V 5 bases short and J 2 bases short, with 9 bases between. Germline CDR1 DFQATT, CDR2 SNEGSKA (reference sequence). In DNA, the CDR3 is TGCAGTGCTCCGACAGAGAACTATGGCTACACCTTC. Translation gives CSAPTENYGYTF.

This clonotype was picked up many times. The chain joins TRBV7-2 to TRBJ1-6; TRBD1 matches at 9 bases. This CDR3 has 15 amino acids. Germline CDR1 is SGHTA and CDR2 is FQGNSA. Losses at the gene ends were 1 base for V and 9 bases for J; bases not matched to a gene: 4. The CDR3 DNA sequence: TGTGCCAGCAGCTTAGATCGGACAGGGGCTTCACCCCTCCACTTT. Encoded protein: CASSLDRTGASPLHF.

This clonotype occurred many times. The CDR3 region is CSASWREGTGELFF. The DNA of the CDR3 is TGCAGTGCTAGCTGGCGGGAGGGCACCGGGGAGCTGTTTTTT. The chain recombines TRBV20-1 with TRBJ2-2; TRBD2 agrees at 9 bases. Germline values: CDR1 DFQATT, CDR2 SNEGSKA (reference sequence). J gave up 4 bases and V 3 bases, and 3 bases lay outside the gene matches. This CDR3 is 14 amino acids long.

This clonotype came up many times. The V and J genes are TRBV20-1 and TRBJ1-1, with 8 bases matching TRBD1. This CDR3 has 15 residues. V lost 0 bases and J lost 0; bases outside the gene matches: 3. Germline CDR1 DFQATT, CDR2 SNEGSKA (reference sequence). The DNA of the CDR3 is TGCAGTGCTAGAGATCGGGACAGGATGAACACTGAAGCTTTCTTT. Translating it yields CSARDRDRMNTEAFF.

This clonotype was counted many times. The chain carries TRBV29-1 and TRBJ1-1; 9 nucleotides align to TRBD1. Trimming took 7 bases from V and 6 from J; bases not matched to a gene: 9. The CDR3 is 13 amino acids. Germline V lookup: CDR1 SQVTM, CDR2 ANQGSEA. CDR3 region: CSAGDRADSEAFF. DNA of the CDR3: TGCAGCGCTGGGGACAGGGCAGATTCTGAAGCTTTCTTT.

This clonotype was seen at least ten times. This chain uses TRBV20-1 with TRBJ2-1, with 10 bases identical to TRBD2. In germline, CDR1 is DFQATT, CDR2 SNEGSKA (reference sequence). The CDR3 has 17 amino acids. The trim removed 0 bases at V and 2 bases at J, leaving 7 bases unmatched. For the CDR3, the DNA is TGCAGTGCTAGAGATTATACTAGCGGGGACCCCTACAATGAGCAGTTCTTC. Its translation: CSARDYTSGDPYNEQFF.

Ten or more counts support this clonotype. V gene TRBV20-1 combines with J gene TRBJ2-1; possibly TRBD1 or TRBD2 for D (6 bases each). V dropped 1 base and J dropped 0 bases, with 22 bases sitting between them. Germline loops: CDR1 DFQATT, CDR2 SNEGSKA (reference sequence). The CDR3 has 19 residues. CDR3 DNA sequence: TGCAGTGCTAGAGGCAGGGGTCTCCGGCGGGGAGCCTCCTACAATGAGCAGTTCTTC. Its protein is CSARGRGLRRGASYNEQFF.

Ten or more counts support this clonotype. The rearrangement links TRBV5-1 to TRBJ1-1; TRBD1 matches at 10 bases. The CDR3 extends over 13 amino acids. The V gene end was trimmed by 3 bases and the J gene end by 10 bases; junction bases not matched to a gene: 6. Looked up from germline, CDR1 is SGHRS and CDR2 is YFSETQ. DNA for the CDR3: TGCGCCAGCAGCTCGACAGGGGGCCCAAGAGCTTTCTTT. Amino acid sequence: CASSSTGGPRAFF.

This clonotype showed up just once. The junction shows a germline mismatch at one end, possibly a read error. This sequence joins TRBV18 and TRBJ2-4; the D gene is possibly TRBD1 (6 bases). The CDR3 loop spans 16 amino acids. Germline V gives CDR1 KGHSH, CDR2 LQKENI. CDR3 sequence: CASSRGGSLEKKIQYF. The CDR3 DNA reads as TGTGCCAGCTCAAGAGGGGGTAGCTTGGAAAAAAAAATTCAGTACTTC.

This clonotype was seen at least ten times. For the CDR3, the DNA is TGTGCCAGCACCCATTACGGCGGGGAGAACACCGGGGAGCTGTTTTTT. It specifies CASTHYGGENTGELFF. This chain links TRBV7-9 with TRBJ2-2; possible D gene TRBD2, 6 bases. The V end was cut by 7 bases, the J end by 1 base, with 16 bases between. The CDR3 has 16 residues. Per germline, CDR1 SEHNR and CDR2 FQNEAQ (reference sequence).

This clonotype was counted many times. J is TRBJ2-4 and V is TRBV5-1, with D perhaps matching TRBD1 (5 bases). This CDR3 has 15 amino acids. Between the trimmed V and J ends, which lost 1 base and 5 bases, there was a span of 13 bases. The germline CDR1 and CDR2 sequences are SGHRS and YFSETQ. CDR3 loop: CASSLRALGENIQYF. In DNA form, the CDR3 reads TGCGCCAGCAGCTTGCGAGCCCTAGGGGAAAACATTCAGTACTTC.